This TCR beta chain was identified in a study of blood T cell repertoires in COVID-19 (dated by TCRdb to about 2020). Some background on the complete study: Samples covering the acute and convalescent phases of COVID-19 were provided by collaborators in the United States, Italy and Spain. The material from the prospective study consisted of cDNA or gDNA derived from T cells, B-cell-depleted T cells, or PBMCs. The repertoires were released in a freely available public database meant as a resource for research on the immune response to SARS-CoV-2. The samples were drawn from the first 160 participants of the ongoing ImmuneRACE study and from 950 to 1,500 subjects provided by 6 global collaborators. HLA class I and class II types, where available, came from metadata supplied by the sample provider rather than from assay-based typing. Nearly every sample came with metadata listing a de-identified subject ID, COVID-19 status, age in years and sex. The dataset comprised deeply sampled blood TCRbeta repertoires from subjects exposed to, actively infected with, or recovered from COVID-19.

CDR1 and CDR2, looked up from the germline V gene (reference sequence), are GTSNPN and SVGIG. V ends up 0 bases short and J 7 bases short, with an unmatched junction base count of 11. Including the terminal cysteine and phenylalanine, the CDR3 comprises 15 residues. The sequence is cut down to CDR3 DNA, 45 bases in frame from base 1. Participants in the prospective study were aged 18 to 89 years, lived in some 24 United States geographic areas, and enrolled through a virtual design. To assign participants to cohorts, the prospective study relied on clinical history that participants themselves reported in a screening survey and a study questionnaire. ImmuneRACE Cohort 3 recovered participants were defined by two consecutive negative NP/OP PCR tests, healthcare professional clearance, or symptom resolution. In the prospective study, whole blood, serum and a nasopharyngeal or oropharyngeal swab were collected from each participant by mobile phlebotomists. Over a roughly 2-month period, participants in the prospective study had the option of providing additional blood draws and questionnaires. Prospective study blood samples were shipped either frozen or at room temperature before DNA extraction.

Overall results and qualifications from the work: The quantity of clinical and demographic metadata differed by source and by participant and was supplied without curation.

As for this clone: Its target antigen remains unknown. No base qualities exist here, and no much larger clone lies one base off it.

TCRbeta CDR3 regions were amplified from genomic DNA by means of the immunoSEQ Assay, a bias-controlled multiplex PCR. As for the original processing: Nucleated cell counts per sample were estimated from amplification of reference gene primers within the assay. To quantify the absolute abundance of each unique TCRbeta CDR3 rearrangement, sequence reads were collapsed and filtered. Productive Simpson clonality was computed per sample as the square root of Simpson's diversity index over productive rearrangements. Imported from immuneACCESS, the table was reduced by TCRdb to in-frame sequences with V and J called. These copies leave out some clones; in studies compared against another copy, an unresolved V gene accounts for under half, and the cause of the remainder is not known. V, J and clone size were drawn from that table, and D and trimming were deduced from the DNA. The sample has some 120,000 clones on record, roughly four fifths of them singletons. The ten largest clones represent approximately 20% of the sample.

The origin of this receptor is a man aged 25 to 45 who had recovered from COVID-19. Sequenced input: PBMCs or T cells enriched from blood (not recorded which). This chain joins TRBV30 to TRBJ2-7, with 8 bases matching TRBD1. The CDR3 corresponds to CAWSVMGQEIREQYF. The DNA reads TGTGCCTGGAGTGTAATGGGACAGGAGATCCGGGAGCAGTACTTC.